This TCR beta chain appears in the sequencing data of a study of CD8 T cells in Susac syndrome. Negative isolation yielded CD8+ and CD4+ T cells; FACS enriched TEMRA cells. It was with random hexamers that 0.5 to 1 ug RNA was reverse transcribed. Multiplex immunoSEQ PCR targeted 54 Vbeta and 13 Jbeta TCR beta segments. TCRdb redid the calling of the immunoSEQ multiplex PCR reads with MiXCR, one entry per CDR3 protein. The sample holds some 170,000 distinct CDR3 sequences, around 96% seen once. This CDR3 has 12 amino acids. CDR1 GTSNPN and CDR2 SVGIG come from the germline V gene (reference sequence). The V gene end was trimmed by 5 bases and the J gene end by 5 bases; junction bases not matched to a gene: 3.

This TCR derives from a human donor in good health. The V call is TRBV30, the J call TRBJ1-1, with 9 bases fitting TRBD1. Material for sequencing was CD4+ T cells from PBMCs. The CDR3: CAWRTGATEAFF. In DNA, the CDR3 is TGTGCCTGGCGGACAGGGGCTACTGAAGCTTTCTTT.